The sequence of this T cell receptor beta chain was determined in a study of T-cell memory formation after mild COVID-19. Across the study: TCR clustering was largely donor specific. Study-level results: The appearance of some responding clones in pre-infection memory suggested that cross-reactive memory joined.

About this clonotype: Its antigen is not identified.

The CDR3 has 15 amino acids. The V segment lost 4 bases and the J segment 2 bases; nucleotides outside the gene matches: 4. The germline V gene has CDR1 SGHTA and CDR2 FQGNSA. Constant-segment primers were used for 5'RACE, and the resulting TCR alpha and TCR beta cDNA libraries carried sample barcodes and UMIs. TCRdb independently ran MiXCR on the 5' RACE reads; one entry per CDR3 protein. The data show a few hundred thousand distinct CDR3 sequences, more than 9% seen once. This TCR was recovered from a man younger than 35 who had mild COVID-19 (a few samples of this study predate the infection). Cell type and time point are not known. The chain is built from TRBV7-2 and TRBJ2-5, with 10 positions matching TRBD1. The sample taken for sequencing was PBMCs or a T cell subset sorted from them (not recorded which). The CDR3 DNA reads TGTGCCAGCAGCTACGGACAGGGGGGACAAGAGACCCAGTACTTC. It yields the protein CASSYGQGGQETQYF.